Below, 2 T cell receptor beta chains from the same sample are listed, as sequenced in a study of cytomegalovirus exposure and HLA in healthy donors. It was with 60 Vbeta and 13 Jbeta primers that the PCR ran. Repertoires were generated with immunoSEQ multiplex PCR, while TCRdb's copy carries only in-frame clones and drops some. The table records about 140,000 clones, around 80% of them present only once. Sequenced material: PBMCs. These receptors all stem from a man between 25 and 39 years old in good health and CMV-seropositive.

This sequence joins TRBV6-5 and TRBJ2-7, with D perhaps matching TRBD2 (6 bases). This CDR3 region has 13 residues. The V gene's germline CDR1 is MNHEY and CDR2 SVGAGI. Trimming cost V 0 bases and J 6 bases, with 9 bases left between them. The CDR3 protein is CASSYSTGLEQYF. The CDR3 nucleotides read TGTGCCAGCAGTTACTCGACGGGACTCGAGCAGTACTTC.

The rearrangement uses TRBV25-1 and TRBJ1-1; D remains ambiguous. Trimming removed 5 bases at V and 4 bases at J, with 17 bases between. The CDR3 extends over 15 amino acids. Germline CDR1 reads MGHDK; CDR2 reads SYGVNS. The DNA of the CDR3 is TGTGCCAGCAGTTCCCCTCTGGGGAGGACCACTGAAGCTTTCTTT. This encodes CASSSPLGRTTEAFF.